Given below is one T cell receptor (beta chain) in context. The data were obtained in a study of blood T cell repertoires in COVID-19. About the research overall: The United States, Italy and Spain were the sources of the acute and convalescent COVID-19 samples. PBMCs, B-cell-depleted T cells, or T cells were the source of the cDNA or gDNA that made up the material.

Authors' analysis steps: Reference gene primer amplification gave nucleated cell count estimates. Assay used: immunoSEQ multiplex PCR; TCRdb lists only in-frame clones, some missing. That table is the source of V, J and clone size, and D and trimming were worked out from the DNA. The sample has some 70,000 clones; over 65% are singletons. Germline V gene lookup returns CDR1 SGHVS and CDR2 FQNEAQ. The length of the CDR3 is 13 residues. V was cut by 3 bases and J by 5 bases, with 10 bases left in between. The chain links TRBV7-8 to TRBJ2-5, with D perhaps matching TRBD2 (5 bases). The sample was peripheral blood. The origin of this receptor is a woman in her seventies with acute or convalescent COVID-19. The CDR3 region is CASSLDSRETQYF. The CDR3 bases are TGTGCCAGCAGCTTGGACTCACGGGAGACCCAGTACTTC.